The present T cell receptor beta chain was sequenced within a study of somatic mutations in cytotoxic T cells in rheumatoid arthritis. Generated by immunoSEQ multiplex PCR, the TCRdb table keeps only in-frame clones and is missing some. The profile shows 17,000 or so clones, approximately 82% of them singletons. Germline V gene sequence: CDR1 SGDLS, CDR2 YYNGEE. The CDR3 has 13 amino acids. V lost 3 bases, J lost 0 bases, and 7 bases lay in between. The investigators isolated CD4+ and CD8+ cells by positive magnetic bead selection and checked their purity by flow cytometry. The chain recombines TRBV9 with TRBJ2-7; no definite D call. Material for sequencing was CD8+ T cells sorted from blood. The sequence derives from an adult with rheumatoid arthritis. This chain's CDR3 is CASSGAPSYEQYF. The CDR3 DNA follows: TGTGCCAGCAGCGGGGCCCCCTCCTACGAGCAGTACTTC.